This T cell receptor (beta chain) was identified in a study of a mutant IDH1 vaccine in newly diagnosed glioma. Study-wide background: Vaccines were first given 4-6 weeks after radiotherapy alone, or with temozolomide cycles. There were roughly 62% males and roughly 40% females among treated patients, whose mean age was about 44 years. Patients got radiotherapy, temozolomide, or both beforehand, and most got both.

The repertoire was sequenced with immunoSEQ multiplex PCR; TCRdb's copy has only in-frame clones and lacks some. The sample includes about 50,000 clones, roughly 80% seen only once; the top ten take approximately 4.6%. As for this clone: The antigen remains undetermined.

Time point noted: week 47, end of study. In the vaccine, a single dose held 300 ug of the mutant IDH1 20-mer peptide, along with topical imiquimod. New WHO grade 3 or 4 IDH1-mutant, ATRX-lost astrocytomas were present in all donors. This CDR3 region has 11 residues. Germline V gives CDR1 DFQATT, CDR2 SNEGSKA (reference sequence). Trimming cost V 7 bases and J 1 base, with 7 bases left between them. Specimen: PBMCs, collected from a glioma patient whose treatment included an IDH1 peptide vaccine. The V call is TRBV20-1, the J call TRBJ2-5; no clear D. The TCR originated in a woman aged 25-40 years with glioma. Some clones in this sample may be carry-over from other donors' samples. The CDR3 nucleotides are TGCAGTGGCCAGCTCCAAGAGACCCAGTACTTC. Translating it yields CSGQLQETQYF.